This TCR beta chain was sequenced in a study of blood T cell repertoires in COVID-19 (dated by TCRdb to about 2020). Background on the whole study: Collaborator samples came from the United States, Italy and Spain and covered acute and convalescent phases of COVID-19. Nearly every sample came with metadata listing a de-identified subject ID, COVID-19 status, age in years and sex. The repertoires were released in a freely available public database intended as a resource for research on the immune response to SARS-CoV-2. Where available, HLA class I and class II types were taken from metadata supplied by the sample provider and were not determined by assay-based typing. The prospective study material was composed of cDNA or gDNA derived from T cells, B-cell-depleted T cells, or PBMCs. Subjects who had been exposed to COVID-19, were actively infected with it, or had recovered from it provided the deeply sampled blood TCRbeta repertoires that made up the dataset. The samples were drawn from the first 160 participants of the ongoing ImmuneRACE study and from 1,254 subjects provided by 6 global collaborators.

Participants in the prospective study were enrolled through a virtual design, were aged about 18 to 100 years, and lived in approximately 25 United States geographic areas. To assign participants to cohorts, the prospective study relied on clinical history that participants themselves reported in a screening survey and a study questionnaire. Recovered participants in ImmuneRACE Cohort 3 were defined by two consecutive negative NP/OP PCR tests, clearance by a healthcare professional, or resolution of symptoms. Mobile phlebotomists in the prospective study collected whole blood, serum and a nasopharyngeal or oropharyngeal swab from every participant. Over a roughly 2-month period, participants in the prospective study had the option of providing additional blood draws and questionnaires. Before DNA extraction, prospective study blood samples were shipped either frozen or at room temperature. TCRbeta CDR3 regions were amplified from genomic DNA by means of the immunoSEQ Assay, a bias-controlled multiplex PCR. As for how the authors treated the data: The number of nucleated cells in each sample was estimated by amplification of reference gene primers within the assay. Sequence reads were collapsed and filtered to measure the absolute abundance of every unique TCRbeta CDR3 rearrangement. For each sample, productive Simpson clonality was calculated as the square root of Simpson's diversity index over productive rearrangements. The source is immuneACCESS, and TCRdb retained only in-frame sequences with V and J called. Part of the clones is not carried over; for the studies checked, unresolved V genes explain less than half of this, and the remainder is unexplained. D and trimming come from the DNA, and the V and J calls and clone size come from that table. The sample table lists about 160,000 clones, 80% of them with a count of one. The leading ten clones occupy 4.5% to 7.5% of the sample.

Results the study describes overall, beyond this receptor: The quantity of clinical and demographic metadata differed by source and by participant and was supplied without curation.

Note on this clone: The target of this receptor is not known. Base quality data are lacking; no much larger clone is found one base away.

CDR1 and CDR2 were assigned from the germline V gene (reference sequence) as MNHEY and SMNVEV. Here V drops 5 bases and J drops 4 bases, and the junction holds 3 bases not matched to any gene. The CDR3 contains 13 residues, cysteine and phenylalanine counted. The kept DNA is CDR3 alone, 39 bases in frame from the first base. The source material was PBMCs or T cells enriched from blood (not recorded which). The receptor comes from a man aged 35 to 55 who had recovered from COVID-19. The sequence joins TRBV27 to TRBJ1-1; 8 bases in the middle match TRBD1. The nucleotide sequence reads TGTGCCAGCAGTCAGGGGGCGGTCACTGAAGCTTTCTTT. Its product reads: CASSQGAVTEAFF.